One and the same sample provided the 26 T cell receptor beta chains below, sequenced in a study of blood T cell repertoires in COVID-19. Data came from immunoSEQ multiplex PCR; TCRdb stores just in-frame clones and leaves some out. The table lists 300,000 to 350,000 clones, around 90% of them singletons. Sequenced input: peripheral blood. These receptors all stem from a man aged 18-30 years with active or convalescent COVID-19.

The rearrangement uses TRBV7-2 and TRBJ2-1; 10 bases match TRBD2. Germline V CDR1 and CDR2: SGHTA, FQGNSA. V was clipped by 0 bases and J by 3 bases; unmatched bases: 20. CDR3 length equals 22 residues. The CDR3 DNA follows: TGTGCCAGCAGCTTAGCACTAGCGGGGCACCAAAGTAGTCCAGCTCACTACAATGAGCAGTTCTTC. It codes for CASSLALAGHQSSPAHYNEQFF.

Only one count was recorded for this clone. The CDR3 nucleotides read TGTGCCAGCAGCCCGAACGGGATTCAAGAGACCCAGTACTTC. Translation: CASSPNGIQETQYF. The gene calls are TRBV5-4 and TRBJ2-5; D is possibly TRBD2 (5 bases). Germline CDR1 and CDR2: SGHNT and YYREEE (reference sequence). This CDR3 comprises 14 residues. With 4 bases removed from V and 2 bases from J, the gap between germline ends came to 12 bases.

The rearrangement joins TRBV7-9 to TRBJ2-3; 12 bases agree with TRBD2. This CDR3 contains 15 residues. With 4 bases clipped from V and 3 bases from J, the junction kept 2 bases outside the gene matches. CDR1 and CDR2 (germline): SEHNR, FQNEAQ (reference sequence). This chain's CDR3 is CASSSGLAGTDTQYF. Written as DNA, the CDR3 is TGTGCCAGCAGCTCAGGACTAGCGGGGACAGATACGCAGTATTTT.

This chain connects TRBV27 to TRBJ2-7; 9 nucleotides match TRBD2. CDR3 size: 14 residues. CDR1 is MNHEY and CDR2 is SMNVEV in the germline V gene (reference sequence). The junction had 7 bases not matched to a gene; V was cut back by 5 bases and J by 5 bases. In DNA, the CDR3 is TGTGCCAGCAGTAATAGCGGGAGAGTAAACGAGCAGTACTTC. Translating gives CASSNSGRVNEQYF.

This chain links TRBV5-6 with TRBJ1-2; 10 nucleotides agree with TRBD1. The V gene end was trimmed by 1 base and the J gene end by 8 bases; junction bases not matched to a gene: 5. CDR1 SGHDT and CDR2 YYEEEE come from the germline V gene. The CDR3 length is 14 residues. CDR3 loop: CASSLWGQGNGYTF. CDR3 coding DNA: TGTGCCAGCAGCTTGTGGGGACAGGGGAACGGCTACACCTTC.

This chain links TRBV2 with TRBJ2-4; 8 nucleotides match TRBD1. Losses at the gene ends were 8 bases for V and 1 base for J; bases not matched to a gene: 1. The length of the CDR3 is 13 residues. In germline, CDR1 is SNHLY, CDR2 FYNNEI. The CDR3 reads CASRQGAKNIQYF. In DNA, the CDR3 is TGTGCCAGCCGACAGGGGGCCAAAAACATTCAGTACTTC.

The gene calls are TRBV3-1 (or the pseudogene TRBV3-2) and TRBJ2-7; 10 nucleotides line up with TRBD1. This CDR3 contains 15 residues. The V and J ends lost 4 bases and 6 bases, in that order; junction bases with no gene match: 9. Germline values: CDR1 LGHDT, CDR2 YNNKEL (reference sequence). CDR3 nucleotides: TGTGCCAGCAGCCCGGACTGGGGACAGGGGCGCGAGCAGTACTTC. This sequence encodes CASSPDWGQGREQYF.

The V gene is TRBV7-6, the J gene TRBJ2-7; 9 bases map to TRBD1. Germline values: CDR1 SGHVS, CDR2 FNYEAQ. Trimming cost V 5 bases and J 5 bases; bases outside gene matches: 4. The CDR3 runs 13 residues. In DNA form, the CDR3 reads TGTGCCAGCAGCCTGGGACAGGGCAACGAGCAGTACTTC. It codes for CASSLGQGNEQYF. Full variable domain (rest looked up from reference TRBV7-6 and TRBJ2-7): GAGVSQSPRYKVTKRGQDVALRCDPISGHVSLYWYRQALGQGPEFLTYFNYEAQQDKSGLPNDRFSAERPEGSISTLTIQRTEQRDSAMYRCASSLGQGNEQYFGPGTRLTVT.

This rearrangement joins TRBV9 to TRBJ1-1; D not resolved. The CDR3 extends over 10 amino acids. V gave up 7 bases and J gave up 4 bases, with 5 bases separating them. Germline V gene data show CDR1 as SGDLS and CDR2 as YYNGEE. CDR3 loop: CASGPTEAFF. The CDR3, as DNA: TGTGCCAGCGGCCCCACTGAAGCTTTCTTT. The full variable domain, completed using reference TRBV9 and TRBJ1-1, is DSGVTQTPKHLITATGQRVTLRCSPRSGDLSVYWYQQSLDQGLQFLIQYYNGEERAKGNILERFSAQQFPDLHSELNLSSLELGDSALYFCASGPTEAFFGQGTRLTVV.

The V call is TRBV6-4, the J call TRBJ2-2, with D perhaps TRBD1 (6 bases). CDR1 and CDR2 from the germline V gene are MRHNA and SNTAGT. CDR3 length: 14 amino acids. V gave up 0 bases and J gave up 5 bases, with 7 bases separating them. The CDR3 bases are TGTGCCAGCAGTGACTCGGGGGCGACCGGGGAGCTGTTTTTT. This sequence encodes CASSDSGATGELFF.

For the CDR3, the DNA is TGTGCCAGCAGCCTAGCGGGAGGGCCGGAGACCCAGTACTTC. Translating it yields CASSLAGGPETQYF. The rearrangement joins TRBV11-2 to TRBJ2-5, with 12 bases aligning to TRBD2. Germline V gene sequence: CDR1 SGHAT, CDR2 FQNNGV. The CDR3 has 14 amino acids. The V segment lost 5 bases and the J segment 5 bases; nucleotides outside the gene matches: 3.

This clone was seen only a few times. The V call is TRBV18, the J call TRBJ2-5; D gene ambiguous. V lost 0 bases and J lost 2, with 7 bases in between. The CDR3 totals 14 residues. CDR1 and CDR2 (germline): KGHSH, LQKENI. The CDR3 is CASSPPNSQETQYF. Here the CDR3 DNA reads TGTGCCAGCTCACCACCGAACTCACAAGAGACCCAGTACTTC.

This chain connects TRBV9 to TRBJ1-5; 8 bases are a match to TRBD1. The CDR3 runs to 14 residues. The trim removed 3 bases at V and 5 bases at J, leaving 4 bases unmatched. CDR1 SGDLS and CDR2 YYNGEE come from the germline V gene. The CDR3 loop is CASSASTGDQPQHF. Here the CDR3 DNA reads TGTGCCAGCAGCGCATCGACAGGGGATCAGCCCCAGCATTTT.

This chain joins TRBV6-5 and TRBJ2-5; no clear D gene. Trimming cost V 5 bases and J 1 base, with 8 bases left between them. The CDR3 runs 13 residues. The germline CDR1 and CDR2 sequences are MNHEY and SVGAGI. DNA for the CDR3: TGTGCCAGCAGTAACACCATCCAAGAGACCCAGTACTTC. The encoded protein is CASSNTIQETQYF.

The chain recombines TRBV6-5 with TRBJ2-2; TRBD2 is a possible D gene (6 bases). The CDR3 length is 14 residues. The germline V and J ends were trimmed by 5 bases and 7 bases, with 14 bases remaining between them. Germline values: CDR1 MNHEY, CDR2 SVGAGI. The chain's CDR3 is CASSRGGLGGELFF. CDR3 coding DNA: TGTGCCAGCAGTCGTGGGGGGTTGGGCGGGGAGCTGTTTTTT.

The rearrangement uses TRBV28 and TRBJ1-2, with D possibly being TRBD1 (5 bases). Germline V CDR1 and CDR2: MDHEN, SYDVKM. The CDR3 consists of 15 residues. V lost 2 bases to trimming and J lost 3 bases, with 13 bases between them. This CDR3 reads CASSLIGGIYYGYTF. Written as DNA, the CDR3 is TGTGCCAGCAGTTTAATTGGGGGGATTTACTATGGCTACACCTTC.

The rearrangement uses TRBV18 and TRBJ2-7, with no clear D. This CDR3 region has 15 residues. V lost 3 bases, J lost 0 bases, and 12 bases lay in between. Germline CDR1 is KGHSH and CDR2 is LQKENI. The CDR3 coding sequence is TGTGCCAGCTCACCCATAGACACTTACTCCTACGAGCAGTACTTC. It yields the protein CASSPIDTYSYEQYF.

The chain carries TRBV5-6 and TRBJ2-1; TRBD1 is a possible D gene (5 bases). Germline CDR1 reads SGHDT; CDR2 reads YYEEEE. This CDR3 has 15 amino acids. With 5 bases removed from V and 1 base from J, the gap between germline ends came to 13 bases. This CDR3 is CASRNRKGSYNEQFF. The CDR3 coding sequence is TGTGCCAGCAGGAACAGGAAGGGGTCCTACAATGAGCAGTTCTTC.

There are a few counts of this clone. The chain uses TRBV5-1 and TRBJ1-3; D perhaps matches TRBD1 (5 bases). This CDR3 is built from 16 residues. Germline V gene lookup returns CDR1 SGHRS and CDR2 YFSETQ. Between the trimmed V and J ends, which lost 4 bases and 2 bases, there was a span of 16 bases. CDR3 DNA: TGCGCCAGCAGCCCAGCTCAACAGGCAGCTGGAAACACCATATATTTT. Its translation: CASSPAQQAAGNTIYF.

V and J are TRBV13 and TRBJ2-5; 9 bases are a match to TRBD1. The CDR3 consists of 17 residues. CDR1 and CDR2 from the germline V gene are PRHDT and FYEKMQ (reference sequence). V gave up 4 bases and J gave up 5 bases; unmatched junction bases: 14. The DNA of the CDR3 is TGTGCCAGCAGCTCATGGGCCGGGACAGGGAGTCCGGAGACCCAGTACTTC. Its translation: CASSSWAGTGSPETQYF.

The chain uses TRBV9 and TRBJ2-1; D may be TRBD1 (6 bases). Germline V gene data show CDR1 as SGDLS and CDR2 as YYNGEE. V lost 3 bases and J lost 8, with 21 bases in between. The CDR3 contains 16 residues. CDR3 DNA sequence: TGTGCCAGCAGCGACTCGGACAGCCTAATTGGGGATGAGCAGTTCTTC. Translating gives CASSDSDSLIGDEQFF.

The chain uses TRBV2 and TRBJ2-1; TRBD2 aligns across 9 bases. The ends lost 4 bases at V and 6 bases at J; junction bases unmatched: 10. CDR3 length: 16 amino acids. CDR1 is SNHLY and CDR2 is FYNNEI in the germline V gene. In DNA, the CDR3 is TGTGCCAGCAGTGGGGCCTTAGCGGGAGCGGGCAATGAGCAGTTCTTC. Translated, it gives CASSGALAGAGNEQFF.

The rearrangement links TRBV11-2 to TRBJ2-2; tentatively, D is TRBD1 (6 bases). The ends were cut back, 2 bases at V and 5 bases at J, with 12 bases in the middle. CDR3 size: 15 residues. Germline CDR1 reads SGHAT; CDR2 reads FQNNGV. CDR3 sequence (DNA): TGTGCCAGCAGCTTAACGACAGGCTGGACCGGGGAGCTGTTTTTT. It translates to CASSLTTGWTGELFF.

CDR3 coding DNA: TGTGCCAGTAGTAACGGACAGCCTTGGACCTTC. This gives the protein CASSNGQPWTF. V gene TRBV19 combines with J gene TRBJ1-2, with a weak D call TRBD1 (6 bases). CDR1 is LNHDA and CDR2 is SQIVND in the germline V gene (reference sequence). Trimming removed 4 bases at V and 14 bases at J, with 14 bases between. The CDR3 is made up of 11 amino acids.

The V call is TRBV12-3 or TRBV12-4, the J call TRBJ1-1; unclear D gene. V shed 7 bases and J shed 1 base, with 7 bases lying between them. The CDR3 spans 12 residues. The CDR3: CASTFWNTEAFF. The DNA of the CDR3 is TGTGCCAGCACCTTCTGGAACACTGAAGCTTTCTTT.

The rearrangement joins TRBV3-1 (or the pseudogene TRBV3-2) to TRBJ2-7; TRBD2 aligns across 7 bases. This CDR3 region has 15 residues. Germline CDR1 is LGHDT and CDR2 is YNNKEL (reference sequence). The ends lost 3 bases at V and 3 bases at J; junction bases unmatched: 8. CDR3 loop: CASSHERDGLYEQYF. CDR3 in DNA: TGTGCCAGCAGCCACGAGCGGGATGGGCTCTACGAGCAGTACTTC.